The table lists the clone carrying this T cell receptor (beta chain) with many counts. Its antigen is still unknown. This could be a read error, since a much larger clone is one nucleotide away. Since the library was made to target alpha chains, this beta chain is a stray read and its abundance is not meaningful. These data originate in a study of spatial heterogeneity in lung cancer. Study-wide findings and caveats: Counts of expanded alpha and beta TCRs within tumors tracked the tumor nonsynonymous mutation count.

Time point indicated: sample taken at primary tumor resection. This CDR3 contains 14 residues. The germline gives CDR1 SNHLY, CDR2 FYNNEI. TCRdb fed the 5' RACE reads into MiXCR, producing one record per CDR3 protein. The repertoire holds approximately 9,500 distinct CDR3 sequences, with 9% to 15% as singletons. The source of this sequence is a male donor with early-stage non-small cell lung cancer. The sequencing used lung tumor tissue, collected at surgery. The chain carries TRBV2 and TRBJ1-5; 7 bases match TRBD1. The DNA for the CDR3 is TGTACCAGCAGTGTGAGACAGGGAGATCAGCCCCAGCATTTT. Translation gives CTSSVRQGDQPQHF.